A selection of T cell receptor beta chains follows, all from one sample in a study of blood T cell repertoires in COVID-19. The table came from immunoSEQ multiplex PCR; TCRdb's copy has only in-frame clones and leaves some out. Of approximately 430,000 clones in the sample, around 86% were seen once. The sample comprised peripheral blood. The source is a young woman with active or convalescent COVID-19. Each CDR3 is given with its conserved first and last residue. Each record gives: CDR3 protein, CDR3 DNA, V gene, D gene, J gene, clone size. The D gene is left open where the match is weak. Part of the rows lack a size; the others show once, few, many or a class for expanded clones.

cdr3_aa: CSVEVGRGSPLHF; cdr3_nt: TGCAGCGTTGAAGTGGGCCGGGGTTCACCCCTCCACTTT; v_call: TRBV29-1; d_call: .; j_call: TRBJ1-6; clone_size: .
cdr3_aa: CASSQDRGDYGYTF; cdr3_nt: TGTGCCAGCAGCCAAGATAGAGGAGACTATGGCTACACCTTC; v_call: TRBV4-2; d_call: .; j_call: TRBJ1-2; clone_size: .
cdr3_aa: CASSPSTGDSYEQYF; cdr3_nt: TGTGCCAGCAGCCCCTCGACAGGGGACTCCTACGAGCAGTACTTC; v_call: TRBV4-2; d_call: TRBD1; j_call: TRBJ2-7; clone_size: .
cdr3_aa: CASRAAMGTDTQYF; cdr3_nt: TGTGCCAGCAGGGCCGCAATGGGCACAGATACGCAGTATTTT; v_call: TRBV2; d_call: .; j_call: TRBJ2-3; clone_size: .
cdr3_aa: CAWRKTGVTEAFF; cdr3_nt: TGTGCCTGGAGAAAAACAGGGGTCACTGAAGCTTTCTTT; v_call: TRBV30; d_call: TRBD1; j_call: TRBJ1-1; clone_size: .
cdr3_aa: CASSLGLAGAVEQYF; cdr3_nt: TGTGCCAGCAGTTTAGGACTAGCGGGAGCGGTAGAGCAGTATTTT; v_call: TRBV27; d_call: TRBD2; j_call: TRBJ2-3; clone_size: .
cdr3_aa: CASSANWAANTGELFF; cdr3_nt: TGTGCCAGCAGCGCCAATTGGGCCGCGAACACCGGGGAGCTGTTTTTT; v_call: TRBV9; d_call: .; j_call: TRBJ2-2; clone_size: few
cdr3_aa: CASSRSGTGSEQYF; cdr3_nt: TGTGCCAGCAGCCGTTCCGGGACAGGGTCTGAGCAGTACTTC; v_call: TRBV7-9; d_call: TRBD1; j_call: TRBJ2-7; clone_size: .
cdr3_aa: CASRGTVDGYTF; cdr3_nt: TGTGCCAGCAGAGGGACAGTAGATGGCTACACCTTC; v_call: TRBV6-6; d_call: TRBD1; j_call: TRBJ1-2; clone_size: .
cdr3_aa: CATSSDSVTVFMNTEAFF; cdr3_nt: TGTGCCACCAGCAGCGACTCAGTTACGGTATTCATGAACACTGAAGCTTTCTTT; v_call: TRBV15; d_call: .; j_call: TRBJ1-1; clone_size: .
cdr3_aa: CAIGTQGNTEAFF; cdr3_nt: TGTGCCATCGGGACACAGGGAAACACTGAAGCTTTCTTT; v_call: TRBV10-3; d_call: .; j_call: TRBJ1-1; clone_size: .
cdr3_aa: CASSYSGQGAEAFF; cdr3_nt: TGTGCCAGCAGTTACTCCGGACAGGGGGCTGAAGCTTTCTTT; v_call: TRBV6-2/TRBV6-3; d_call: TRBD1; j_call: TRBJ1-1; clone_size: .
cdr3_aa: CASSLDMVAVGYGYTF; cdr3_nt: TGTGCCAGCAGCTTAGACATGGTGGCGGTTGGCTATGGCTACACCTTC; v_call: TRBV11-2; d_call: .; j_call: TRBJ1-2; clone_size: .
cdr3_aa: CASSSGQPPGYTF; cdr3_nt: TGTGCCAGCAGCTCGGGACAGCCCCCTGGCTACACCTTC; v_call: TRBV11-2; d_call: TRBD1; j_call: TRBJ1-2; clone_size: .
cdr3_aa: CASSLQDGNTEAFF; cdr3_nt: TGCGCCAGCAGCTTACAGGACGGGAACACTGAAGCTTTCTTT; v_call: TRBV5-1; d_call: .; j_call: TRBJ1-1; clone_size: .